This is a list of T cell receptor beta chains from one sample in a study of blood T cell repertoires in COVID-19. TCRdb keeps only in-frame clones here, not all; method: immunoSEQ multiplex PCR. The sample has approximately 400,000 clones, approximately 88% seen once; the top ten hold 10% to 15%. The sample consisted of peripheral blood. The receptors stem from a woman between 45 and 60 years old with COVID-19, enrolled during active disease. CDR3s include the opening cysteine and the closing phenylalanine or tryptophan. The order of the fields is J gene, V gene, D gene, clone size, CDR3 DNA, CDR3 protein. A D gene is named only where the DNA matches it firmly. Clone sizes are given selectively: once, few, many, or a class where the clone is expanded.

>TRBJ1-1|TRBV4-1|.|.
TGCGCCAGCAGCCAAGAGATTGGGCTGTCCGCGAACACTGAAGCTTTCTTT
CASSQEIGLSANTEAFF
>TRBJ2-7|TRBV4-1|.|.
TGCGCCAGCAGCCAAGGGAGCTCCTACGAGCAGTACTTC
CASSQGSSYEQYF
>TRBJ2-7|TRBV11-2|TRBD1|.
TGTGCCAGCAGCTCCCACCGGGACAGGCCATACGAGCAGTACTTC
CASSSHRDRPYEQYF
>TRBJ2-5|TRBV7-3|.|.
TGTGCCAGCAGCTTAGCAGGGGAGGGAGAGACCCAGTACTTC
CASSLAGEGETQYF
>TRBJ1-1|TRBV2|TRBD1|.
TGTGCCAGCAGGTTCGGGACAGGGACTGAAGCTTTCTTT
CASRFGTGTEAFF
>TRBJ2-7|TRBV25-1|TRBD2|once
TGTGCCAGCAGTTCCAGACTAGCGGGGGTTTCCTACGAGCAGTACTTC
CASSSRLAGVSYEQYF
>TRBJ2-3|TRBV5-1|.|.
TGCGCCAGCAGCTTGGTTCGGGGTGATACGCAGTATTTT
CASSLVRGDTQYF
>TRBJ2-3|TRBV9|TRBD2|.
TGTGCCAGCAGTGACGGGGTAGCGGGGGGGCCATCGACAGATACGCAGTATTTT
CASSDGVAGGPSTDTQYF
>TRBJ1-5|TRBV25-1|.|.
TGTGCCAGCAGGAAGGGGCAGGACAGAGATCAGCCCCAGCATTTT
CASRKGQDRDQPQHF
>TRBJ2-7|TRBV7-2|.|.
TGTGCCAGCAGCTCCCTCACGCAGGGCGGCACCTACGAGCAGTACTTC
CASSSLTQGGTYEQYF
>TRBJ2-1|TRBV3-1/TRBV3-2|.|.
TGTGCCAGCAGCCAAGAGGCAGCTAGCATCAATGAGCAGTTCTTC
CASSQEAASINEQFF
>TRBJ1-2|TRBV5-1|.|.
TGCGCCAGCAGGGGGAGAGGGGGAACTTCTAACTATGGCTACACCTTC
CASRGRGGTSNYGYTF
>TRBJ2-3|TRBV21-1|.|.
TGTGCCAGCAGCAAAGCGGAAGGACTTAGCACAGATACGCAGTATTTT
CASSKAEGLSTDTQYF
>TRBJ1-2|TRBV3-1/TRBV3-2|.|once
TGTGCCAGCAGCCAAGGCGACAGCATCTATGGCTACACCTTC
CASSQGDSIYGYTF
>TRBJ2-7|TRBV6-5|.|few
TGTGCCAGCAGAAACAGGGCCACCTACGAGCAGTACTTC
CASRNRATYEQYF
>TRBJ2-2|TRBV3-1/TRBV3-2|TRBD2|.
TGTGCCAGCAGCCCGCAGACTAGCGGGGGCACGAACACCGGGGAGCTGTTTTTT
CASSPQTSGGTNTGELFF
>TRBJ1-5|TRBV5-1|.|.
TGCGCCAGCAGCTTGACAGGAGGGGACAATCAGCCCCAGCATTTT
CASSLTGGDNQPQHF
>TRBJ1-1|TRBV6-1|.|.
TGTGCCAGCAGTGAACTAGGCGGGTTCGAAGCTTTCTTT
CASSELGGFEAFF
>TRBJ1-2|TRBV12-3/TRBV12-4|.|.
TGTGCCAGCAGTTTAGGGGGGGACTATGGCTACACCTTC
CASSLGGDYGYTF
>TRBJ2-3|TRBV5-1|.|.
TGCGCCAGCAGTCTGGGGACTCCTAGGACAGATACGCAGTATTTT
CASSLGTPRTDTQYF
>TRBJ2-7|TRBV6-5|.|.
TGTGCCAGCAGTTACCAGCGGTCTAACAACGAGCAGTACTTC
CASSYQRSNNEQYF
>TRBJ1-4|TRBV2|.|.
TGTGCCAGCAGTGAAATGGGGCCGCCTAATGAAAAACTGTTTTTT
CASSEMGPPNEKLFF
>TRBJ1-2|TRBV5-4|TRBD1|.
TGTGCCAGCAGCTTGGGGGCCCCGACAGGGGGCGCCGGCTACACCTTC
CASSLGAPTGGAGYTF